A selection of T cell receptor beta chains follows, all from one sample in a study of early T cells in non-severe SARS-CoV-2 infection. TCRdb re-called the 5' RACE reads through MiXCR, storing one row per CDR3 protein. Of fewer than 30,000 distinct CDR3 sequences listed, less than 10% were seen once; the top ten hold roughly 15%. The sample was whole blood. These receptors all stem from an adult who was a healthcare worker with PCR-confirmed SARS-CoV-2 infection or an uninfected control (not recorded which). CDR3s include the opening cysteine and the closing phenylalanine or tryptophan. The D gene is left open where the match is weak. Not all rows give a size; the values are once, few, many and, for expanded clones, a class.

V gene: TRBV7-2
clone size: many
D gene: NA
J gene: TRBJ1-6
CDR3 protein: CASSLDSPLHF
CDR3 DNA: TGTGCCAGCAGCCTAGATTCACCCCTCCACTTT

V gene: TRBV29-1
clone size: NA
D gene: NA
J gene: TRBJ1-2
CDR3 protein: CSVEAGRRGYTF
CDR3 DNA: TGCAGCGTTGAAGCAGGGAGACGTGGCTACACCTTC

V gene: TRBV12-3/TRBV12-4
clone size: many
D gene: TRBD1
J gene: TRBJ1-4
CDR3 protein: CASSRQQGAYEKLFF
CDR3 DNA: TGTGCCAGCAGCCGACAACAGGGGGCATATGAGAAACTGTTTTTT

V gene: TRBV9
clone size: many
D gene: TRBD1
J gene: TRBJ1-1
CDR3 protein: CASSPLVQGKAFF
CDR3 DNA: TGTGCCAGCAGCCCCCTGGTACAGGGGAAAGCTTTCTTT

V gene: TRBV27
clone size: few
D gene: TRBD1
J gene: TRBJ2-7
CDR3 protein: CASSGDRGVGKGEQYF
CDR3 DNA: TGTGCCAGCAGTGGGGACAGGGGCGTGGGGAAGGGCGAGCAGTACTTC

V gene: TRBV5-1
clone size: NA
D gene: NA
J gene: TRBJ2-3
CDR3 protein: CASSLGDPEPDTQYF
CDR3 DNA: TGCGCCAGCAGCTTGGGAGATCCCGAACCAGATACGCAGTATTTT

V gene: TRBV7-2
clone size: few
D gene: NA
J gene: TRBJ1-1
CDR3 protein: CASSAHTEAFF
CDR3 DNA: TGTGCCAGCAGCGCACACACTGAAGCTTTCTTT

V gene: TRBV7-2
clone size: many
D gene: NA
J gene: TRBJ1-3
CDR3 protein: CASSLSFWAGAGNTIYF
CDR3 DNA: TGTGCCAGCAGCTTAAGCTTTTGGGCAGGGGCTGGAAACACCATATATTTT

V gene: TRBV9
clone size: few
D gene: TRBD1
J gene: TRBJ2-3
CDR3 protein: CASSVGQGQGITDTQYF
CDR3 DNA: TGTGCCAGCAGCGTAGGACAGGGACAGGGGATAACAGATACGCAGTATTTT

V gene: TRBV12-3/TRBV12-4
clone size: NA
D gene: NA
J gene: TRBJ2-1
CDR3 protein: CASSLARGGNEQFF
CDR3 DNA: TGTGCCAGCAGTTTAGCCCGGGGTGGCAATGAGCAGTTCTTC

V gene: TRBV14
clone size: many
D gene: NA
J gene: TRBJ2-2
CDR3 protein: CASNRAGGDTGELFF
CDR3 DNA: TGTGCCAGCAACAGGGCGGGCGGCGACACCGGGGAGCTGTTTTTT

V gene: TRBV6-4
clone size: NA
D gene: TRBD1
J gene: TRBJ1-1
CDR3 protein: CASSNTGATEAFF
CDR3 DNA: TGTGCCAGCAGTAATACAGGGGCCACTGAAGCTTTCTTT

V gene: TRBV5-1
clone size: few
D gene: NA
J gene: TRBJ1-1
CDR3 protein: CASSVEGAGTEAFF
CDR3 DNA: TGCGCCAGCAGCGTCGAAGGCGCTGGGACTGAAGCTTTCTTT

V gene: TRBV24-1
clone size: many
D gene: NA
J gene: TRBJ2-4
CDR3 protein: CATSVSSENIQYF
CDR3 DNA: TGTGCCACCAGTGTAAGTTCAGAAAACATTCAGTACTTC

V gene: TRBV7-3
clone size: many
D gene: NA
J gene: TRBJ2-3
CDR3 protein: CASSLASPWDTQYF
CDR3 DNA: TGTGCCAGCAGCTTAGCTAGCCCCTGGGATACGCAGTATTTT

V gene: TRBV19
clone size: few
D gene: NA
J gene: TRBJ2-2
CDR3 protein: CASTRDGSTGELFF
CDR3 DNA: TGTGCCAGTACCCGGGACGGGTCCACCGGGGAGCTGTTTTTT

V gene: TRBV6-2/TRBV6-3
clone size: many
D gene: NA
J gene: TRBJ1-1
CDR3 protein: CASRLDSSPTEAFF
CDR3 DNA: TGTGCCAGCAGGCTGGACAGCTCTCCCACTGAAGCTTTCTTT

V gene: TRBV7-2
clone size: many
D gene: NA
J gene: TRBJ2-5
CDR3 protein: CASSTGSAPRGTQYF
CDR3 DNA: TGTGCCAGCAGCACCGGGTCGGCCCCGCGAGGGACCCAGTACTTC

V gene: TRBV2
clone size: many
D gene: NA
J gene: TRBJ1-6
CDR3 protein: CASSGNSPLHF
CDR3 DNA: TGTGCCAGCAGTGGGAATTCACCCCTCCACTTT

V gene: TRBV12-3/TRBV12-4
clone size: many
D gene: TRBD2
J gene: TRBJ2-1
CDR3 protein: CASSGTSGGAPYNEQFF
CDR3 DNA: TGTGCCAGCAGTGGGACTAGCGGGGGGGCCCCCTACAATGAGCAGTTCTTC

V gene: TRBV6-2/TRBV6-3
clone size: many
D gene: NA
J gene: TRBJ1-1
CDR3 protein: CASSPPKGALNTEAFF
CDR3 DNA: TGTGCCAGCAGCCCCCCTAAAGGGGCCTTGAACACTGAAGCTTTCTTT

V gene: TRBV5-3
clone size: many
D gene: NA
J gene: TRBJ1-2
CDR3 protein: CARSLARNYTF
CDR3 DNA: TGTGCCAGAAGCTTGGCGCGGAACTACACCTTC

V gene: TRBV27
clone size: NA
D gene: NA
J gene: TRBJ2-6
CDR3 protein: CASSPDGPNVLTF
CDR3 DNA: TGTGCCAGCAGTCCGGACGGACCCAACGTCCTGACTTTC

V gene: TRBV4-3
clone size: NA
D gene: TRBD2
J gene: TRBJ2-1
CDR3 protein: CASSHLTSGDWGKQFF
CDR3 DNA: TGCGCCAGCAGCCACCTCACTAGCGGGGATTGGGGTAAGCAGTTCTTC

V gene: TRBV13
clone size: many
D gene: TRBD2
J gene: TRBJ2-1
CDR3 protein: CASSVAGTSIDEQFF
CDR3 DNA: TGTGCCAGCAGTGTCGCCGGGACTAGCATTGATGAGCAGTTCTTC

V gene: TRBV4-3
clone size: NA
D gene: NA
J gene: TRBJ2-7
CDR3 protein: CASSRTLVGDNEQYF
CDR3 DNA: TGCGCCAGCAGCCGCACTTTGGTGGGGGACAACGAGCAGTACTTC

V gene: TRBV10-1
clone size: NA
D gene: NA
J gene: TRBJ2-5
CDR3 protein: CASSDEPAGLLGETQYF
CDR3 DNA: TGCGCCAGCAGTGATGAACCGGCAGGCCTCCTGGGGGAGACCCAGTACTTC